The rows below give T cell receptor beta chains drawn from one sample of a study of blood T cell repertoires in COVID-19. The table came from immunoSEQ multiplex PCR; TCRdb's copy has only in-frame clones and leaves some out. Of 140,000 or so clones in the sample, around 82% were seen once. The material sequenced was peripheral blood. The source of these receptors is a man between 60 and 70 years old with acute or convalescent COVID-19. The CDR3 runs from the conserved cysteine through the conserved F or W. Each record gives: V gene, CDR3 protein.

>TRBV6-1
CASTSPGHEGEKLFF
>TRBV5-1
CASSLGATGTNEKLFF
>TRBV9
CASSAGGPNIQYF
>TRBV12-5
CASAREVGEQYF
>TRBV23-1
CASSQCRGAGGAETQYF
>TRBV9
CASSVAGVPSYNEQFF
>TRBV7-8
CASSSPQVDRVDEQFF
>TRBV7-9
CASSLELAGSEQYF
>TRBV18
CASSRDSLEQYF
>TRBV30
CAWIWDGSYGYTF
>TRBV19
CASSQNRVNGYTF
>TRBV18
CASSPPGAGEQYF
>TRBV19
CASSIDQVQAQYF
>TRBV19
CASSILGGRSKNIQYF
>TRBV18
CASSSGTSGSYEQYF
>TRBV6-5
CASRAGTGPTYEQYF
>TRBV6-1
CASSEESFSSYNEQFF
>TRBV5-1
CASSSTGTSGNEQFF
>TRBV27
CASSNPPGEAGTEAFF
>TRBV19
CASSIDPGAYEQYF
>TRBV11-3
CASSPSGTNTGELFF
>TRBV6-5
CASSYLGADTQYF
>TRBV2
CASSGPRDREDEQYF
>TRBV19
CASSRLEGRGSYNEQFF
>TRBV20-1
CSSGETQYF
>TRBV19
CASSISSADEKLFF
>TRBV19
CASSHQYNEQFF
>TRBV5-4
CASSNEDLNTEAFF
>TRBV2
CASRRQGSGQETQYF
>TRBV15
CATSIGGFSYNEQFF
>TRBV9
CASSLLTGELFF
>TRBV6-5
CASVTQWSGTEAFF
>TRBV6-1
CASSEGTGGYEQYF
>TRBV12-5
CASLAGGPHNEQFF
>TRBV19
CASSIAGWETQYF
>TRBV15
CATSRRGGNGETQYF
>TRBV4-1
CASSQGLGALHF
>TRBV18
CASSPVQSNTEAFF
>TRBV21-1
CASSPWDRGNTGELFF
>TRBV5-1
CASSLGLAGRGYEQYF
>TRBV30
CAWTGAGGVGAPYNEQFF
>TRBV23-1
CASSQSGQPTIAKNIQYF
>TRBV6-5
CASTWGGAGETQYF
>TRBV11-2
CASSFLGVIEAFF
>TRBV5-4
CASSFDRVYGYTF
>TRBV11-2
CASSNRVASGELFF
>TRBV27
CASSLSWDSTYEQYF
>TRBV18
CASSPGTDEAFF
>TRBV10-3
CAISEGQAYNSPLHF
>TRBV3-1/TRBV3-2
CASSQGRGAIYNEQFF
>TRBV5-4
CASSRPGQGASYEQYF
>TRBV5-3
CARSLDTGHYEQYF
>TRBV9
CASSASRDRGRLGGYTF
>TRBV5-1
CASLEPGQPPGTQYF
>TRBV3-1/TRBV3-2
CASSQDPEYTGELFF